These 16 T cell receptor beta chains were all obtained from the same sample, sequenced in a study of blood T cell repertoires in COVID-19. Sequenced by immunoSEQ multiplex PCR; TCRdb stores in-frame clones only, minus some. The table lists 85,000 or so clones, 81% of them singletons, with approximately 40% in the top ten. The sequencing sample was made of peripheral blood. The receptors derive from a man older than 75 with acute or convalescent COVID-19.

This chain's CDR3 is CASGRSYNSPLHF. The CDR3 DNA follows: TGTGCCAGCGGCCGCTCCTATAATTCACCCCTCCACTTT. This chain links TRBV6-5 with TRBJ1-6, with D uncertain. The length of the CDR3 is 13 residues. Germline CDR1 and CDR2: MNHEY and SVGAGI. V shed 8 bases and J shed 0 bases, with 5 bases lying between them.

The CDR3 nucleotides are TGTGCCAGCAGCTCCCGGGACAGCCCTACCTACGAGCAGTACTTC. This codes for CASSSRDSPTYEQYF. This rearrangement joins TRBV7-9 to TRBJ2-7; 7 nucleotides align to TRBD1. This CDR3 spans 15 amino acids. The junction had 8 bases not matched to a gene; V was cut back by 4 bases and J by 2 bases. Germline assignment: CDR1 SEHNR and CDR2 FQNEAQ (reference sequence).

Worth noting for this clone: Additional DNA sequences in this sample encode the identical CDR3. The J gene is TRBJ2-5, the V gene TRBV12-3 or TRBV12-4, with a weak D call TRBD2 (5 bases). The CDR3 is made up of 13 amino acids. V lost 3 bases to trimming and J lost 2 bases, with 7 bases between them. The CDR3 region is CASSFRGQETQYF. The CDR3 DNA is TGTGCCAGCAGTTTCCGGGGACAAGAGACCCAGTACTTC.

The chain employs TRBV10-3 and TRBJ2-1; 9 bases are a match to TRBD2. There are 16 residues in the CDR3. Germline CDR1 is ENHRY and CDR2 is SYGVKD. The trim removed 3 bases at V and 0 bases at J, leaving 3 bases unmatched. CDR3 coding DNA: TGTGCCATCAGTGAAGGCGGGAGGGGCTCCTACAATGAGCAGTTCTTC. Protein: CAISEGGRGSYNEQFF.

The V gene is TRBV25-1, the J gene TRBJ2-7; 7 bases line up with TRBD1. Trimming took 6 bases from V and 3 from J; bases not matched to a gene: 14. This CDR3 is built from 16 residues. Germline V gene lookup returns CDR1 MGHDK and CDR2 SYGVNS. This chain's CDR3 is CASSSSTGTPLYEQYF. The DNA of the CDR3 is TGTGCCAGCAGCTCCTCGACAGGGACCCCACTCTACGAGCAGTACTTC.

This chain uses TRBV30 with TRBJ2-1; TRBD1 aligns across 7 bases. This CDR3 contains 13 residues. Germline V lookup: CDR1 GTSNPN, CDR2 SVGIG (reference sequence). Trimming took 7 bases from V and 0 from J; bases not matched to a gene: 3. The CDR3 nucleotides read TGTGCCTCCCGGGACAGCTCCTACAATGAGCAGTTCTTC. Its protein is CASRDSSYNEQFF.

V and J are TRBV4-3 and TRBJ2-3, with a possible D match to TRBD1 (5 bases). The CDR3 runs 14 residues. Germline values: CDR1 LGHNA, CDR2 YSLEER. Between the trimmed V and J ends, which lost 0 bases and 1 base, there was a span of 5 bases. The DNA of the CDR3 is TGCGCCAGCAGCCAAGAACAGGGCACAGATACGCAGTATTTT. Translated, it gives CASSQEQGTDTQYF.

The DNA of the CDR3 is TGTGCCTGGGATTTATCGGGAGAGACCCAGTACTTC. Encoded protein: CAWDLSGETQYF. This chain joins TRBV30 and TRBJ2-5; no firm D call. This CDR3 is 12 amino acids long. From germline, CDR1 is GTSNPN and CDR2 SVGIG (reference sequence). Trimming shortened V by 5 bases and J by 4 bases, and 11 bases separated the two germline ends.

This clone has only one observation. This rearrangement joins TRBV19 to TRBJ1-2; D uncertain. This CDR3 comprises 14 residues. Looked up from germline, CDR1 is LNHDA and CDR2 is SQIVND (reference sequence). Trimming took 3 bases from V and 14 from J, leaving 22 bases between them. The CDR3 spells CASSIEGTGATLTF. CDR3 bases: TGTGCCAGTAGTATTGAAGGAACGGGAGCTACTTTAACCTTC.

V and J are TRBV5-1 and TRBJ2-3, with D possibly TRBD2 on 6 matching bases. V was pared by 4 bases and J by 4 bases, with 13 bases between. Germline V lookup: CDR1 SGHRS, CDR2 YFSETQ. This CDR3 is built from 14 residues. The CDR3 coding sequence is TGCGCCAGCAGCCCCATGGGGGGAGCAGATACGCAGTATTTT. As protein: CASSPMGGADTQYF.

The chain couples TRBV7-2 to TRBJ2-7; TRBD2 aligns across 8 bases. This CDR3 is built from 15 residues. V shed 8 bases and J 2 bases; nucleotides not matched to a gene: 11. CDR1 and CDR2 (germline): SGHTA, FQGNSA. The CDR3 DNA reads as TGTGCCAGCCGTTGGGCTAGCGGGCCTACCTACGAGCAGTACTTC. Its translation: CASRWASGPTYEQYF.

The V call is TRBV6-5, the J call TRBJ1-4; possibly TRBD1 for D (5 bases). CDR3 length: 14 amino acids. Germline loops: CDR1 MNHEY, CDR2 SVGAGI. The germline V and J ends were trimmed by 4 bases and 1 base, with 7 bases remaining between them. CDR3: CASSLGVTNEKLFF. Written as DNA, the CDR3 is TGTGCCAGCAGTTTAGGGGTAACTAATGAAAAACTGTTTTTT.

The CDR3 reads CASTPWGGDNQPQHF. Here the CDR3 DNA reads TGTGCCAGCACCCCGTGGGGGGGAGACAATCAGCCCCAGCATTTT. This chain connects TRBV6-6 to TRBJ1-5, with D possibly matching TRBD1 (5 bases). The V gene's germline CDR1 is MNHNY and CDR2 SVGAGI (reference sequence). This CDR3 contains 15 residues. Trimming stripped 7 bases from V and 3 bases from J, with 16 bases between.

V usage is TRBV4-2 and J usage is TRBJ1-4; D gene uncertain. The V gene's germline CDR1 is LGHNA and CDR2 YNFKEQ. The CDR3 sequence is 13 residues long. V lost 2 bases to trimming and J lost 10 bases, with 11 bases between them. The CDR3 DNA follows: TGTGCCAGCAGCCAACCGCCCGCGCGAAAACTGTTTTTT. Translated: CASSQPPARKLFF.

The genes are TRBV2 and TRBJ2-1; the match to TRBD2 covers 7 bases. After removal of 4 bases from V and 2 bases from J, the junction contained 8 bases not matched to a gene. CDR1 SNHLY and CDR2 FYNNEI come from the germline V gene. The CDR3 sequence is 16 residues long. CDR3 loop: CASSGHRGSTYNEQFF. The DNA for the CDR3 is TGTGCCAGCAGTGGTCACCGCGGGAGTACCTACAATGAGCAGTTCTTC.

The chain carries TRBV29-1 and TRBJ2-4, with D maybe TRBD1 (5 bases). The CDR3 has 12 residues. The germline V gene has CDR1 SQVTM and CDR2 ANQGSEA. V was shortened by 5 bases and J by 8 bases, with 13 bases between the two germline ends. In DNA, the CDR3 is TGCAGCGTTAGGCCTGGGGCGGACATTCAGTACTTC. Amino acid sequence: CSVRPGADIQYF.